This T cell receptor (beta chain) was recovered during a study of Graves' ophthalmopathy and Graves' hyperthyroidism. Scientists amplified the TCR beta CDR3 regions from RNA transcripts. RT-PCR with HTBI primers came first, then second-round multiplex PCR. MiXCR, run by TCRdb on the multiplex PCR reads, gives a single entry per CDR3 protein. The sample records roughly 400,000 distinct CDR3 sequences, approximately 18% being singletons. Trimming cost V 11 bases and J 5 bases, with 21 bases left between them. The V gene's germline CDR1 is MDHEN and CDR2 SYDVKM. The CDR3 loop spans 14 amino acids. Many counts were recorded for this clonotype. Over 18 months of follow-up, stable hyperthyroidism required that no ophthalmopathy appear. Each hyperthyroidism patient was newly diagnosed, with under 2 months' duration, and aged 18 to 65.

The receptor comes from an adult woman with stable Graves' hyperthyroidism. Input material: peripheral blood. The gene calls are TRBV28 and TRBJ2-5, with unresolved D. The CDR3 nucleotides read TGTGCCTCTAATAGGCTAGTTCAAGGGGAGACCCAGTACTTC. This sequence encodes CASNRLVQGETQYF.